The 21 T cell receptor beta chains below were found in one sample sequenced in a study of shared clonotypes between healthy human individuals. Generated by immunoSEQ multiplex PCR, the TCRdb table keeps only in-frame clones and is missing some. Of more than 600,000 clones in the sample, roughly nine tenths were seen once. CD45RO-negative cells were positively selected for CCR7, leaving out terminally differentiated effector memory CD45RA+ cells. The specimen sequenced was naive CD8+ T cells sorted from blood. These receptors were obtained from a man in his thirties or forties in good health.

V and J are TRBV6-5 and TRBJ2-7; D not resolved. The CDR3 totals 14 residues. Germline CDR1 is MNHEY and CDR2 is SVGAGI. V lost 2 bases to trimming and J lost 3 bases, with 11 bases between them. The CDR3 region is CASSYRAVGYEQYF. In nucleotides, the CDR3 is TGTGCCAGCAGTTACCGGGCAGTCGGCTACGAGCAGTACTTC.

This clone was found once. V and J are TRBV19 and TRBJ2-2, with no clear D. The germline V gene encodes CDR1 LNHDA and CDR2 SQIVND (reference sequence). CDR3 length equals 15 residues. V dropped 1 base and J dropped 0 bases, with 6 bases sitting between them. CDR3 residues: CASSIVPTNTGELFF. DNA for the CDR3: TGTGCCAGTAGTATAGTCCCTACGAACACCGGGGAGCTGTTTTTT.

The genes are TRBV15 and TRBJ2-3; 11 bases match TRBD2. Germline V gene lookup returns CDR1 LNHNV and CDR2 YYDKDF (reference sequence). Trimming at V came to 1 base and at J to 4 bases, leaving 13 bases not matched to a gene. The CDR3 has 19 amino acids. CDR3 protein: CATSRVPLLAGGSADTQYF. CDR3 in DNA: TGTGCCACCAGCAGAGTCCCCCTTCTAGCGGGAGGTTCTGCAGATACGCAGTATTTT.

This sequence joins TRBV5-5 and TRBJ2-7; 10 bases align to TRBD1. CDR1 SGHKS and CDR2 YYEKEE come from the germline V gene (reference sequence). The CDR3 spans 14 residues. V shed 4 bases and J 4 bases; nucleotides not matched to a gene: 5. This chain's CDR3 is CASSGRDRGYEQYF. CDR3 nucleotides: TGTGCCAGCAGCGGCCGGGACAGGGGTTACGAGCAGTACTTC.

About this clone: The limits of the CDR3 on the DNA are not certain, so only TCRdb's listed CDR3 is given. The J gene is TRBJ2-7, the V gene TRBV10-1. 14 amino acids form the CDR3, both terminal residues included. Germline V gene sequence: CDR1 WNHNN, CDR2 SYGVQD (reference sequence). The CDR3 region is CASSESGRAYEQYF.

V is TRBV6-1 and J is TRBJ2-4; 8 bases match TRBD1. The germline CDR1 and CDR2 sequences are MNHNS and SASEGT. V gave up 4 bases and J gave up 5 bases; unmatched junction bases: 13. This CDR3 is built from 17 residues. The CDR3 is CASSGRKDRARENIQYF. The CDR3 DNA reads TGTGCCAGCAGTGGAAGAAAGGACAGGGCGCGCGAAAACATTCAGTACTTC.

This chain joins TRBV25-1 and TRBJ2-3; perhaps TRBD1 as D (6 bases). Trimming removed 6 bases at V and 4 bases at J, with 20 bases between. Germline CDR1 reads MGHDK; CDR2 reads SYGVNS. The CDR3 has 16 residues. CDR3 loop: CASSDPTGSFSDTQYF. In DNA, the CDR3 is TGTGCCAGCAGCGACCCCACAGGGTCTTTTTCAGATACGCAGTATTTT.

This rearrangement joins TRBV27 to TRBJ2-5, with 11 bases matching TRBD1. CDR3 length equals 15 residues. Germline assignment: CDR1 MNHEY and CDR2 SMNVEV (reference sequence). V lost 3 bases to trimming and J lost 4 bases; unmatched junction nucleotides: 4. The CDR3: CASSLGQGGRETQYF. The DNA for the CDR3 is TGTGCCAGCAGTTTGGGACAGGGGGGACGAGAGACCCAGTACTTC.

The chain uses TRBV5-1 and TRBJ2-2; 11 nucleotides line up with TRBD2. The J segment lost 9 bases and the V segment lost 5 bases, leaving 12 bases of the junction unmatched. The CDR3 runs 16 residues. The germline gives CDR1 SGHRS, CDR2 YFSETQ. The CDR3, as DNA: TGCGCCAGCAGTCCTCGACTAGCGGGAAAAAGTTGGGAGCTGTTTTTT. It is translated as CASSPRLAGKSWELFF.

The CDR3 sequence is CASSVWKQGNGPQHF. In DNA form, the CDR3 reads TGTGCCAGCAGCGTTTGGAAACAGGGTAACGGGCCCCAGCATTTT. The chain combines TRBV9 with TRBJ1-5; D is perhaps TRBD1 (6 bases). Germline CDR1 and CDR2: SGDLS and YYNGEE. CDR3 length: 15 amino acids. V dropped 2 bases and J dropped 9 bases, with 18 bases sitting between them.

This chain connects TRBV13 to TRBJ2-3; TRBD2 matches at 9 bases. The CDR3 has 18 amino acids. Trimming removed 5 bases from V and 1 base from J; junction bases left unmatched: 13. CDR1 is PRHDT, CDR2 FYEKMQ, per germline (reference sequence). The CDR3 nucleotides read TGTGCCAGCAGCCCTAGGTTGGCGGGAGGGCCGCGCACAGATACGCAGTATTTT. It is translated as CASSPRLAGGPRTDTQYF. Drawing the rest from reference TRBV13 and TRBJ2-3, the complete variable domain is AAGVIQSPRHLIKEKRETATLKCYPIPRHDTVYWYQQGPGQDPQFLISFYEKMQSDKGSIPDRFSAQQFSDYHSELNMSSLELGDSALYFCASSPRLAGGPRTDTQYFGPGTRLTVL.

The chain employs TRBV5-1 and TRBJ1-1; the D gene is possibly TRBD1 (6 bases). Germline V lookup: CDR1 SGHRS, CDR2 YFSETQ. This CDR3 has 11 residues. V lost 5 bases to trimming and J lost 4 bases, with 6 bases between them. CDR3 sequence (DNA): TGCGCCAGCAGACAGGGCACTGAAGCTTTCTTT. This translates into CASRQGTEAFF.

The J gene is TRBJ2-5, the V gene TRBV13, with 8 bases lining up with TRBD1. Germline V gene sequence: CDR1 PRHDT, CDR2 FYEKMQ (reference sequence). The CDR3 has 17 amino acids. V was pared by 5 bases and J by 5 bases, with 16 bases of the junction left unmatched. CDR3 sequence (DNA): TGTGCCAGCAGCACCCGGGACAGGCGACCGGGGATCGAGACCCAGTACTTC. Protein: CASSTRDRRPGIETQYF.

The rearrangement links TRBV28 to TRBJ2-7; unclear D gene. Between the trimmed V and J ends, which lost 3 bases and 4 bases, there was a span of 10 bases. In germline, CDR1 is MDHEN, CDR2 SYDVKM. The CDR3 is 13 residues long. CDR3 sequence: CASSLVRRYEQYF. For the CDR3, the DNA is TGTGCCAGCAGTTTGGTCAGAAGATACGAGCAGTACTTC.

The chain combines TRBV10-1 with TRBJ2-3; maybe TRBD2 (5 bases). The CDR3 covers 13 residues. Trimming cost V 6 bases and J 3 bases, with 10 bases left between them. Germline-derived CDR1 and CDR2 are WNHNN and SYGVQD (reference sequence). The CDR3 reads CASSDGGTDTQYF. Written as DNA, the CDR3 is TGCGCCAGCAGCGACGGCGGGACAGATACGCAGTATTTT.

The chain uses TRBV19 and TRBJ2-7; D is perhaps TRBD2 (5 bases). Trimming shortened V by 2 bases and J by 3 bases, and 8 bases separated the two germline ends. Germline V gene sequence: CDR1 LNHDA, CDR2 SQIVND (reference sequence). This CDR3 has 13 amino acids. The CDR3 is CASSIREGYEQYF. The CDR3 DNA reads as TGTGCCAGTAGTATACGCGAGGGCTACGAGCAGTACTTC.

V gene TRBV10-3 combines with J gene TRBJ2-7; possibly TRBD1 for D (6 bases). The V and J ends lost 0 bases and 2 bases respectively, with 11 bases between them. Per the germline V gene, CDR1 is ENHRY and CDR2 is SYGVKD. The CDR3 loop spans 15 amino acids. The CDR3 DNA follows: TGTGCCATCAGTGAGTCGAGTACAGGGACCTACGAGCAGTACTTC. Protein product: CAISESSTGTYEQYF.

This clone showed up just once. The chain carries TRBV9 and TRBJ2-7, with 10 bases matching TRBD1. The trim removed 0 bases at V and 3 bases at J, leaving 9 bases unmatched. Germline V lookup: CDR1 SGDLS, CDR2 YYNGEE. CDR3 length: 17 amino acids. The CDR3, as DNA: TGTGCCAGCAGCGTAGCTGAAGACAGGGGGCTACTCTACGAGCAGTACTTC. This codes for CASSVAEDRGLLYEQYF. The whole variable domain, filled in from reference TRBV9 and TRBJ2-7, reads DSGVTQTPKHLITATGQRVTLRCSPRSGDLSVYWYQQSLDQGLQFLIQYYNGEERAKGNILERFSAQQFPDLHSELNLSSLELGDSALYFCASSVAEDRGLLYEQYFGPGTRLTVT.

This rearrangement joins TRBV19 to TRBJ2-7; D gene uncertain. The CDR3 runs 16 residues. Trimming took 3 bases from V and 3 from J, leaving 18 bases between them. Germline loops: CDR1 LNHDA, CDR2 SQIVND (reference sequence). The CDR3, as DNA: TGTGCCAGTAGTATGGTCCTTTCCGCCTCCTACTACGAGCAGTACTTC. It is translated as CASSMVLSASYYEQYF.

This clone was observed a single time. This rearrangement joins TRBV10-1 to TRBJ1-5; maybe TRBD1 (6 bases). Germline values: CDR1 WNHNN, CDR2 SYGVQD (reference sequence). The CDR3 length is 15 residues. The V end lost 8 bases, the J end lost 0 bases, and 14 bases lay between the germline ends. The CDR3 sequence: CASFPTGNSNQPQHF. In DNA, the CDR3 is TGCGCCAGCTTTCCTACAGGGAATAGCAATCAGCCCCAGCATTTT.

Of note for this clone: The same CDR3 can be traced to other DNA sequences in this sample. V and J are TRBV5-1 and TRBJ2-1, with 13 bases lining up with TRBD2. With 1 base clipped from V and 7 bases from J, the junction kept 2 bases outside the gene matches. This CDR3 is built from 15 residues. The germline gives CDR1 SGHRS, CDR2 YFSETQ. The CDR3 DNA sequence: TGCGCCAGCAGCTTGACTAGCGGGAGGGATAATGAGCAGTTCTTC. Translation: CASSLTSGRDNEQFF. Using reference TRBV5-1 and TRBJ2-1 for the parts outside the CDR3, the full variable domain is KAGVTQTPRYLIKTRGQQVTLSCSPISGHRSVSWYQQTPGQGLQFLFEYFSETQRNKGNFPGRFSGRQFSNSRSEMNVSTLELGDSALYLCASSLTSGRDNEQFFGPGTRLTVL.